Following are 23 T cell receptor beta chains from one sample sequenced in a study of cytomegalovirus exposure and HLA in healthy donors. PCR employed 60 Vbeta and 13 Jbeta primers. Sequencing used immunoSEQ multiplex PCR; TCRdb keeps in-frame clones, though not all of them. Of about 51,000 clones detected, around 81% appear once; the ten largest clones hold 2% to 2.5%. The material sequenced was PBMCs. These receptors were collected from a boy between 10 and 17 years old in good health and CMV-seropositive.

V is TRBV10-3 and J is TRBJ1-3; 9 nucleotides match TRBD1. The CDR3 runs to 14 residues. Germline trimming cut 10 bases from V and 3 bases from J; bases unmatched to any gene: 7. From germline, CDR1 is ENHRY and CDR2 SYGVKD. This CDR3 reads CATGQGGFGNTIYF. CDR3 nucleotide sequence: TGTGCCACGGGACAGGGTGGTTTTGGAAACACCATATATTTT.

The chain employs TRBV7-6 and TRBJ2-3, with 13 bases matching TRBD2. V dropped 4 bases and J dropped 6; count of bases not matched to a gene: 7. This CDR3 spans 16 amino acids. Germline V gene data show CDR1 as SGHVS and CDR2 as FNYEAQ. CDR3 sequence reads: CASSSLLAGGPDTQYF. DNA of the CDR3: TGTGCCAGCAGCTCCTTACTAGCGGGGGGGCCCGATACGCAGTATTTT.

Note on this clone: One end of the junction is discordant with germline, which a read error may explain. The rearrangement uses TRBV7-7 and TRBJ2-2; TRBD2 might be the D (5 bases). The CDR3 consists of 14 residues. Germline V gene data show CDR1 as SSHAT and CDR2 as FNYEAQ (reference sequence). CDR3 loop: CASSLDLATGELFF. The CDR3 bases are TGTGCTAGCAGCCTAGACCTAGCCACCGGGGAGCTGTTTTTT. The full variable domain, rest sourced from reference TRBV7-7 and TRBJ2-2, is GAGVSQSPRYKVTKRGQDVTLRCDPISSHATLYWYQQALGQGPEFLTYFNYEAQPDKSGLPSDRFSAERPEGSISTLTIQRTEQRDSAMYRCASSLDLATGELFFGEGSRLTVL.

Here the CDR3 DNA reads TGTGCCAGTCAATCATCGACAGGAAAACAGCCCCAGCATTTT. Its protein is CASQSSTGKQPQHF. This sequence joins TRBV27 and TRBJ1-5, with D tentatively TRBD1 (6 bases). V lost 9 bases and J 7 bases, leaving 19 bases between the germline ends. This CDR3 comprises 14 residues. Germline V lookup: CDR1 MNHEY, CDR2 SMNVEV (reference sequence).

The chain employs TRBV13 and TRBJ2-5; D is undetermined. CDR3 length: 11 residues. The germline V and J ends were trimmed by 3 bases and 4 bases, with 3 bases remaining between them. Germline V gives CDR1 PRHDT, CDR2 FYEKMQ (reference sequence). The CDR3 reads CASSFGETQYF. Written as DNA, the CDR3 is TGTGCCAGCAGCTTCGGAGAGACCCAGTACTTC. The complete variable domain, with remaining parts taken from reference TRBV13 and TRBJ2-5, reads AAGVIQSPRHLIKEKRETATLKCYPIPRHDTVYWYQQGPGQDPQFLISFYEKMQSDKGSIPDRFSAQQFSDYHSELNMSSLELGDSALYFCASSFGETQYFGPGTRLLVL.

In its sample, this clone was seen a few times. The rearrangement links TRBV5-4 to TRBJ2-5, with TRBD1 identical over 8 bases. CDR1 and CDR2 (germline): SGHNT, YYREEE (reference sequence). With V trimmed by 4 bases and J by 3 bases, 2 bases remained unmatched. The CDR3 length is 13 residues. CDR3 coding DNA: TGTGCCAGCAGCCAGGACAGGGAAGAGACCCAGTACTTC. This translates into CASSQDREETQYF.

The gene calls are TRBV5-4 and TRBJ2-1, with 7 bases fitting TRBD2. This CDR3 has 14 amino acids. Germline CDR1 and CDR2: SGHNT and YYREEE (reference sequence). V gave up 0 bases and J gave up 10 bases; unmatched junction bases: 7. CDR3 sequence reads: CASSLEGLETEQFF. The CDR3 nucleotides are TGTGCCAGCAGCTTGGAAGGACTAGAAACGGAGCAGTTCTTC. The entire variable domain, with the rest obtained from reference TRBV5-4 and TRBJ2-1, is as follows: ETGVTQSPTHLIKTRGQQVTLRCSSQSGHNTVSWYQQALGQGPQFIFQYYREEENGRGNFPPRFSGLQFPNYSSELNVNALELDDSALYLCASSLEGLETEQFFGPGTRLTVL.

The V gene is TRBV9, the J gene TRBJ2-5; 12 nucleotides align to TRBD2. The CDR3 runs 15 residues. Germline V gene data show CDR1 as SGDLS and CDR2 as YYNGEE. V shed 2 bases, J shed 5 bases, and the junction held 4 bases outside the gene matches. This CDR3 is CASSVGTSGRETQYF. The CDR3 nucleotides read TGTGCCAGCAGCGTGGGGACTAGCGGGCGGGAGACCCAGTACTTC.

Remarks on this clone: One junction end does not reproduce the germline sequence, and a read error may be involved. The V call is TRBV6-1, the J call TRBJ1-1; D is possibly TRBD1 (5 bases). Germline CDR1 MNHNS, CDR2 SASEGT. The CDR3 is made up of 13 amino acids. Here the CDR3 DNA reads TGTGCCGGCAGTGTTATGCGGGGCGCTGAAGCTTTCTTT. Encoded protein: CAGSVMRGAEAFF.

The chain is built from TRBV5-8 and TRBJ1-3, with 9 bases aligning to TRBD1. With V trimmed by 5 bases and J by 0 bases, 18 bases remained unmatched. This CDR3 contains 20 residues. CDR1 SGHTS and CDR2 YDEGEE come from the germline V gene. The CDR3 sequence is CASSFARDRVPSFSGNTIYF. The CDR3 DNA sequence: TGTGCCAGCAGTTTCGCTCGGGACAGGGTACCATCATTCTCTGGAAACACCATATATTTT.

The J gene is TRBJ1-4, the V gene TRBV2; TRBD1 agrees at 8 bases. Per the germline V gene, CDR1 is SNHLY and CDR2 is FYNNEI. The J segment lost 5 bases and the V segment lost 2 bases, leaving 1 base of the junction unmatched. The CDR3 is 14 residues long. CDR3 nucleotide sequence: TGTGCCAGCAGTGAACGGACAGGGAATGAAAAACTGTTTTTT. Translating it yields CASSERTGNEKLFF.

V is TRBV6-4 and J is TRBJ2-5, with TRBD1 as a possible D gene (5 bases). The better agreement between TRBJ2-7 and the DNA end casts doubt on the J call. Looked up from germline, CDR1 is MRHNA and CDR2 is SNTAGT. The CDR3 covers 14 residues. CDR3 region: CASIWTPAPHEQYF. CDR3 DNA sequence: TGTGCCAGCATTTGGACACCTGCCCCCCACGAGCAGTACTTC.

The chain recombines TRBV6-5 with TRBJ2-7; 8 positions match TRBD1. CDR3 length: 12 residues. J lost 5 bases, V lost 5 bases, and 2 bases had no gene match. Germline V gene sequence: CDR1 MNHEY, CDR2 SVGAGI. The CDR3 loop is CASSRTGNEQYF. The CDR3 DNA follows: TGTGCCAGCAGTAGGACAGGGAACGAGCAGTACTTC.

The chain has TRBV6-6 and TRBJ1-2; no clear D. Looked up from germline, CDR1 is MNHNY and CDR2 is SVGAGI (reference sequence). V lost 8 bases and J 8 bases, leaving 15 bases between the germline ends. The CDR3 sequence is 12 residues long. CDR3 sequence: CASFLPASGYTF. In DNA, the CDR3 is TGTGCCAGCTTTTTACCTGCTAGCGGCTACACCTTC.

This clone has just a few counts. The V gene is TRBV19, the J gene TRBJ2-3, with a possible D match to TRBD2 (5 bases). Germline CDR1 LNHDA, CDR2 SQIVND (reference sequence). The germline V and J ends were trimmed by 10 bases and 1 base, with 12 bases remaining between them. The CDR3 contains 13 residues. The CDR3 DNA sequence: TGTGCCACTCGAGAGGGCGGCACAGATACGCAGTATTTT. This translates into CATREGGTDTQYF.

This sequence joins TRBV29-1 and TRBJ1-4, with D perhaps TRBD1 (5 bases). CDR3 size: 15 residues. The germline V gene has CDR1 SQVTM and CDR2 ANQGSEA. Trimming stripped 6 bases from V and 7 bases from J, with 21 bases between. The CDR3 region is CSVLKSRAEGEKLFF. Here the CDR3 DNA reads TGCAGCGTCCTGAAGTCCAGGGCGGAGGGTGAAAAACTGTTTTTT. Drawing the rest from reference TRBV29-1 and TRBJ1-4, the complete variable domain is SAVISQKPSRDICQRGTSLTIQCQVDSQVTMMFWYRQQPGQSLTLIATANQGSEATYESGFVIDKFPISRPNLTFSTLTVSNMSPEDSSIYLCSVLKSRAEGEKLFFGSGTQLSVL.

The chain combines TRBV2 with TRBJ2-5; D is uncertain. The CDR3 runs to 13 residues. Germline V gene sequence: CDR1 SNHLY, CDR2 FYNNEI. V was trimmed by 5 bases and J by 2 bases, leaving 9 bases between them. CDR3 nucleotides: TGTGCCAGCAGTCCCGATAGACAAGAGACCCAGTACTTC. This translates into CASSPDRQETQYF.

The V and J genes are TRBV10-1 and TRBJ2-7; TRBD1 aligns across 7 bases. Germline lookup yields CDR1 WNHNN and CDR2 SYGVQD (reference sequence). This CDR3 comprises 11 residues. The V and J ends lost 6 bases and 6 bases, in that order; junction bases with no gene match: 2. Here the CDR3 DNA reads TGCGCCAGCAGCCCAGGGGGCGAGCAGTACTTC. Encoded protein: CASSPGGEQYF.

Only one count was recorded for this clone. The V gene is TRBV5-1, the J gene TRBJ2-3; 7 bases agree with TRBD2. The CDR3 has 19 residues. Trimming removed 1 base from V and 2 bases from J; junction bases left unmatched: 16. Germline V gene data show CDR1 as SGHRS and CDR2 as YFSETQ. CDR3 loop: CASSLFGVGGRPPTDTQYF. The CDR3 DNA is TGCGCCAGCAGCTTGTTCGGTGTCGGGGGGAGGCCCCCCACAGATACGCAGTATTTT.

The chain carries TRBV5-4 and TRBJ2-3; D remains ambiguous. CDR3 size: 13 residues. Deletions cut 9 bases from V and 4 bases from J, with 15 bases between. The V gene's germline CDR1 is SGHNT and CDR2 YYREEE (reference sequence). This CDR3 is CATSRSGPDTQYF. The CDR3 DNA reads TGTGCCACCTCTCGGTCCGGTCCAGATACGCAGTATTTT.

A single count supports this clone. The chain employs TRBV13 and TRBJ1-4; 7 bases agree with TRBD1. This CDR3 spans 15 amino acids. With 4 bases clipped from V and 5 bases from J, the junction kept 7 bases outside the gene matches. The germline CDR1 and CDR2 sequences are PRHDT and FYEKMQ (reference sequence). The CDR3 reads CASSSRDSKNEKLFF. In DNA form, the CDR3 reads TGTGCCAGCAGCTCCCGGGACAGTAAAAATGAAAAACTGTTTTTT.

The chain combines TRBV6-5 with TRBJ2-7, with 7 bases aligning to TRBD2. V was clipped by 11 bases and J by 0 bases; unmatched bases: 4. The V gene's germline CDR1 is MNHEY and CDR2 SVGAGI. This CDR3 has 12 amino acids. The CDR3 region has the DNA TGTGCCGTCGGGGGGATCTCCTACGAGCAGTACTTC. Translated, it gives CAVGGISYEQYF.

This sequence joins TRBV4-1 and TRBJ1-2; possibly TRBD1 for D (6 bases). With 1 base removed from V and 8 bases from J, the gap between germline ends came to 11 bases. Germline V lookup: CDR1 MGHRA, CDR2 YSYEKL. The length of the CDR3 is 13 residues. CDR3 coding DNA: TGCGCCAGCAGCCAAGCAGGGGCAGGGGGCTACACCTTC. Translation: CASSQAGAGGYTF.